Listed below are T cell receptor beta chains from one sample, sequenced in a study of blood T cell repertoires in COVID-19. Sequenced by immunoSEQ multiplex PCR; TCRdb stores in-frame clones only, minus some. The data contain around 330,000 clones, approximately 91% of them singletons. Sequencing was performed on PBMCs or T cells enriched from blood (not recorded which). Every receptor here comes from a woman aged 40-49 years who had recovered from COVID-19. CDR3s include the opening cysteine and the closing phenylalanine or tryptophan. A D gene is named only where the DNA matches it firmly. For some rows the clone size is stated as once, few or many, or as a class when expanded; others skip it.

V gene: TRBV7-3; clone size: NA; J gene: TRBJ2-5; D gene: NA; CDR3 DNA: TGTGCCAGCAGCCGGGGTGGATCCCAAGAGACCCAGTACTTC; CDR3 protein: CASSRGGSQETQYF
V gene: TRBV6-5; clone size: NA; J gene: TRBJ2-7; D gene: NA; CDR3 DNA: TGTGCCAGCAGTCCCGAGACAGGACCTCTCAAGCAGTACTTC; CDR3 protein: CASSPETGPLKQYF
V gene: TRBV18; clone size: NA; J gene: TRBJ1-4; D gene: NA; CDR3 DNA: TGTGCCAGCTCACCGATGGCACCCGAGAGGACTAATGAAAAACTGTTTTTT; CDR3 protein: CASSPMAPERTNEKLFF
V gene: TRBV11-2; clone size: NA; J gene: TRBJ1-3; D gene: NA; CDR3 DNA: TGTGCCAGCAGCTTGGGGCAGGGGTCCTGGAACACCATATATTTT; CDR3 protein: CASSLGQGSWNTIYF
V gene: TRBV7-9; clone size: NA; J gene: TRBJ2-1; D gene: TRBD2; CDR3 DNA: TGTGCCAGCAGCCTAGCGGGAGGGCTGATATCCTACAATGAGCAGTTCTTC; CDR3 protein: CASSLAGGLISYNEQFF
V gene: TRBV2; clone size: NA; J gene: TRBJ2-1; D gene: NA; CDR3 DNA: TGTGCCGACCGGGTCCGGGGATCTGAGCAGTTCTTC; CDR3 protein: CADRVRGSEQFF
V gene: TRBV6-5; clone size: NA; J gene: TRBJ2-7; D gene: NA; CDR3 DNA: TGTGCCAGCACAGTATCCTACGAGCAGTACTTC; CDR3 protein: CASTVSYEQYF
V gene: TRBV9; clone size: NA; J gene: TRBJ2-7; D gene: TRBD1; CDR3 DNA: TGTGCCAGCAGCGGGCATACCGGGACAGGGTACGAGCAGTACTTC; CDR3 protein: CASSGHTGTGYEQYF
V gene: TRBV5-6; clone size: NA; J gene: TRBJ2-1; D gene: NA; CDR3 DNA: TGTGCCAGCAGCTCTCCCCGGGTAAGCCACAATGAGCAGTTCTTC; CDR3 protein: CASSSPRVSHNEQFF
V gene: TRBV7-2; clone size: NA; J gene: TRBJ2-1; D gene: NA; CDR3 DNA: TGTGCCAGCAGCTTAGCGGGCAACAATGAGCAGTTCTTC; CDR3 protein: CASSLAGNNEQFF
V gene: TRBV9; clone size: NA; J gene: TRBJ1-3; D gene: NA; CDR3 DNA: TGTGCCAGCAGCGTAGACAGCTCTGGAAACACCATATATTTT; CDR3 protein: CASSVDSSGNTIYF
V gene: TRBV5-1; clone size: NA; J gene: TRBJ2-1; D gene: NA; CDR3 DNA: TGCGCCAGCAGAGAAGGACCCCAAGACTACTATGAGCAGTTCTTC; CDR3 protein: CASREGPQDYYEQFF
V gene: TRBV3-1/TRBV3-2; clone size: NA; J gene: TRBJ2-1; D gene: TRBD2; CDR3 DNA: TGTGCCAGCAGCCAACAACTAGCGGGGGGGAATGAGCAGTTCTTC; CDR3 protein: CASSQQLAGGNEQFF
V gene: TRBV21-1; clone size: NA; J gene: TRBJ1-2; D gene: NA; CDR3 DNA: TGTGCCAGCAGCAAAGGAGGGAGGGATGACTATGGCTACACCTTC; CDR3 protein: CASSKGGRDDYGYTF
V gene: TRBV29-1; clone size: NA; J gene: TRBJ2-1; D gene: TRBD2; CDR3 DNA: TGCAGCGTTGAAGGACTAGCGGCTTACAATGAGCAGTTCTTC; CDR3 protein: CSVEGLAAYNEQFF
V gene: TRBV25-1; clone size: once; J gene: TRBJ2-2; D gene: NA; CDR3 DNA: TGTGCCAGCGCTCTAGGGGCCGGGGAGCTGTTTTTT; CDR3 protein: CASALGAGELFF
V gene: TRBV29-1; clone size: NA; J gene: TRBJ2-2; D gene: TRBD2; CDR3 DNA: TGCAGCGTTGGCCTAGCGGGAGGGACCGGGGAGCTGTTTTTT; CDR3 protein: CSVGLAGGTGELFF
V gene: TRBV19; clone size: NA; J gene: TRBJ2-3; D gene: TRBD2; CDR3 DNA: TGTGCCAGTAGTGGTCTAGCGGGAGGTCTGGGTACGCAGTATTTT; CDR3 protein: CASSGLAGGLGTQYF
V gene: TRBV24-1; clone size: NA; J gene: TRBJ2-1; D gene: NA; CDR3 DNA: TGTGCCACCAGTGATTTGGTTCGGGATAGGGATGAGCAGTTCTTC; CDR3 protein: CATSDLVRDRDEQFF
V gene: TRBV7-2; clone size: NA; J gene: TRBJ2-5; D gene: TRBD2; CDR3 DNA: TGTGCCAGCAGCCCCCGGACTAGCGGGTGGGAGACCCAGTACTTC; CDR3 protein: CASSPRTSGWETQYF
V gene: TRBV18; clone size: NA; J gene: TRBJ1-3; D gene: NA; CDR3 DNA: TGTGCCAGCTCACCAAACGGGCGAATATCGGGGTTCGGAAACACCATATATTTT; CDR3 protein: CASSPNGRISGFGNTIYF
V gene: TRBV7-8; clone size: NA; J gene: TRBJ1-3; D gene: NA; CDR3 DNA: TGTGCCAGCACCATAGGGGTTCAGGGCGACTCTGGAAACACCATATATTTT; CDR3 protein: CASTIGVQGDSGNTIYF
V gene: TRBV24-1; clone size: NA; J gene: TRBJ1-2; D gene: TRBD1; CDR3 DNA: TGTGCCACCAGTGATCCCGGGACAGCCTATGGCTACACCTTC; CDR3 protein: CATSDPGTAYGYTF